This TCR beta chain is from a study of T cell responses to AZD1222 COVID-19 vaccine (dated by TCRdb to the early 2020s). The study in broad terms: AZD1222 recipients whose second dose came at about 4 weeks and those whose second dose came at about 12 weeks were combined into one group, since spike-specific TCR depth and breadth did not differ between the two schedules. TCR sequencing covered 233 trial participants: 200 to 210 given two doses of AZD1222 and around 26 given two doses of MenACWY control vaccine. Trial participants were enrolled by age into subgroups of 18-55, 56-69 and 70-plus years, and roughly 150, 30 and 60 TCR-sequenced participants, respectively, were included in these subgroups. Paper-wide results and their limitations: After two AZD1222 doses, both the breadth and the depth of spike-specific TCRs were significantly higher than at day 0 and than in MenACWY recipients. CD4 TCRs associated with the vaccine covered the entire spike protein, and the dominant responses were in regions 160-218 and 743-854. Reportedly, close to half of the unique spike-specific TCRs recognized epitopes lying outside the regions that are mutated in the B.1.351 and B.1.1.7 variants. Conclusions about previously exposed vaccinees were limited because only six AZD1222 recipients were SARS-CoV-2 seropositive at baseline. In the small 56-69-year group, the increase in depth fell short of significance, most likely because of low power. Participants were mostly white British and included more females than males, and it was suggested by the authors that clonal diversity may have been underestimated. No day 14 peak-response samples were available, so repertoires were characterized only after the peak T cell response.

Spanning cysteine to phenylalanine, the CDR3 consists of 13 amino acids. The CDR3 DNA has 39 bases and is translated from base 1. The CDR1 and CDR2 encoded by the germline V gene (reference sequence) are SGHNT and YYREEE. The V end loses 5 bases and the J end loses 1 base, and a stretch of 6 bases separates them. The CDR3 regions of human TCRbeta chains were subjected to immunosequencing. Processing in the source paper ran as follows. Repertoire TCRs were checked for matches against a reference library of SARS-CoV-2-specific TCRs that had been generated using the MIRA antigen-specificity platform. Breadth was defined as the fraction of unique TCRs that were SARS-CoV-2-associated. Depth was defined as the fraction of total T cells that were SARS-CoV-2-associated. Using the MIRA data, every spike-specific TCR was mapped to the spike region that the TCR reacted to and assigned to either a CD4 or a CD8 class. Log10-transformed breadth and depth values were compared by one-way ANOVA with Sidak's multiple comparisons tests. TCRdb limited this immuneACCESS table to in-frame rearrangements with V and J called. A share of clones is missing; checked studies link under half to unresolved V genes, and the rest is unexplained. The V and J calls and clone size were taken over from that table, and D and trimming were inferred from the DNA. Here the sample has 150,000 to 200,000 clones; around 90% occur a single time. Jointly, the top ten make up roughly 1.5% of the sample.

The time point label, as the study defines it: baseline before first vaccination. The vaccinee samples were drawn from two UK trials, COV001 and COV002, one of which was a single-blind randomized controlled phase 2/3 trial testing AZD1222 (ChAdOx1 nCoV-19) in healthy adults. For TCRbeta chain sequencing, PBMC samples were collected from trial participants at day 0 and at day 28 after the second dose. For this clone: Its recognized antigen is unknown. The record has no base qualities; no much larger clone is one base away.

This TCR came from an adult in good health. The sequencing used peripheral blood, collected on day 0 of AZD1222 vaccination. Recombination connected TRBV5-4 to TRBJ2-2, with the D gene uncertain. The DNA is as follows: TGTGCCAGCAGAGGTCAGAACACCGGGGAGCTGTTTTTT. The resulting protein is CASRGQNTGELFF.